Below, 13 T cell receptor beta chains from the same sample are listed, as sequenced in a study of blood T cell repertoires in COVID-19. Method: immunoSEQ multiplex PCR; TCRdb's copy keeps in-frame clones and lacks some. The sample holds around 300,000 clones; 89% are singletons and the top ten take roughly 2.2%. Material for sequencing was peripheral blood. These receptors all stem from a man between 50 and 59 years old with acute or convalescent COVID-19.

Only one count was recorded for this clone. V usage is TRBV6-5 and J usage is TRBJ1-3; tentative D call: TRBD1 (6 bases). Germline V gene lookup returns CDR1 MNHEY and CDR2 SVGAGI. Trimming took 3 bases from V and 4 from J, leaving 13 bases between them. CDR3 length equals 15 residues. CDR3 nucleotide sequence: TGTGCCAGCAGTTATTCCGGACAGATAGGAAACACCATATATTTT. Its protein is CASSYSGQIGNTIYF.

This clone was counted between two and nine times. The chain carries TRBV3-1 (or the pseudogene TRBV3-2) and TRBJ1-2; 8 positions agree with TRBD1. This CDR3 is built from 14 residues. Germline V gene sequence: CDR1 LGHDT, CDR2 YNNKEL (reference sequence). V gave up 3 bases and J gave up 3 bases; unmatched junction bases: 3. The CDR3 DNA sequence: TGTGCCAGCAGCCAGGGACAGGAATACTATGGCTACACCTTC. It translates to CASSQGQEYYGYTF.

This clone was observed a single time. V usage is TRBV10-2 and J usage is TRBJ2-2, with 8 bases identical to TRBD2. CDR1 WSHSY and CDR2 SAAADI come from the germline V gene. The V gene end was trimmed by 9 bases and the J gene end by 7 bases; junction bases not matched to a gene: 4. CDR3 length: 12 residues. CDR3 sequence: CASSGVHGELFF. The CDR3 DNA follows: TGCGCCAGTAGCGGGGTTCACGGGGAGCTGTTTTTT.

The rearrangement links TRBV9 to TRBJ2-7; 8 bases agree with TRBD1. There are 17 residues in the CDR3. Looked up from germline, CDR1 is SGDLS and CDR2 is YYNGEE. J lost 0 bases, V lost 4 bases, and 12 bases had no gene match. CDR3 sequence (DNA): TGTGCCAGCAGCTCCCCACAGGGGGACATAGTCTCCTACGAGCAGTACTTC. Its translation: CASSSPQGDIVSYEQYF.

V is TRBV27 and J is TRBJ2-7, with 9 bases lining up with TRBD1. The CDR3 sequence is 14 residues long. Germline V CDR1 and CDR2: MNHEY, SMNVEV (reference sequence). V was clipped by 8 bases and J by 2 bases; unmatched bases: 7. The CDR3: CASATRDRAYEQYF. Written as DNA, the CDR3 is TGTGCCAGCGCAACCCGGGACAGGGCCTACGAGCAGTACTTC.

The chain carries TRBV6-5 and TRBJ1-5, with D uncertain. V lost 5 bases and J lost 6, with 14 bases in between. Germline V gene lookup returns CDR1 MNHEY and CDR2 SVGAGI. The CDR3 sequence is 14 residues long. DNA for the CDR3: TGTGCCAGCAGTCCCCGACAATTCTTTCAGCCCCAGCATTTT. Translated, it gives CASSPRQFFQPQHF.

This clone turned up a few times. The rearrangement joins TRBV13 to TRBJ1-5, with D uncertain. The CDR3 is 14 residues long. V dropped 0 bases and J dropped 4 bases, with 7 bases sitting between them. Looked up from germline, CDR1 is PRHDT and CDR2 is FYEKMQ (reference sequence). The CDR3 bases are TGTGCCAGCAGCTTAGGGAGATTGAATCAGCCCCAGCATTTT. This codes for CASSLGRLNQPQHF. Complete variable domain (other parts from reference TRBV13 and TRBJ1-5): AAGVIQSPRHLIKEKRETATLKCYPIPRHDTVYWYQQGPGQDPQFLISFYEKMQSDKGSIPDRFSAQQFSDYHSELNMSSLELGDSALYFCASSLGRLNQPQHFGDGTRLSIL.

There are a few counts of this clone. This chain connects TRBV30 to TRBJ1-5, with D maybe TRBD1 (6 bases). The CDR3 spans 14 residues. Germline-derived CDR1 and CDR2 are GTSNPN and SVGIG (reference sequence). V was trimmed by 2 bases and J by 5 bases, leaving 13 bases between them. The CDR3 sequence is CAWSMGGGYQPQHF. The DNA for the CDR3 is TGTGCCTGGAGTATGGGAGGGGGTTATCAGCCCCAGCATTTT.

This chain connects TRBV7-9 to TRBJ1-2, with a weak D call TRBD1 (6 bases). Trimming took 4 bases from V and 3 from J, leaving 18 bases between them. This CDR3 contains 16 residues. Per the germline V gene, CDR1 is SEHNR and CDR2 is FQNEAQ (reference sequence). The CDR3 protein is CASSSPLTGFYYGYTF. DNA for the CDR3: TGTGCCAGCAGCTCTCCCTTGACAGGTTTCTACTATGGCTACACCTTC. Looking up the rest from reference TRBV7-9 and TRBJ1-2 gives the full variable domain: DTGVSQNPRHKITKRGQNVTFRCDPISEHNRLYWYRQTLGQGPEFLTYFQNEAQLEKSRLLSDRFSAERPKGSFSTLEIQRTEQGDSAMYLCASSSPLTGFYYGYTFGSGTRLTVV.

V and J are TRBV30 and TRBJ1-1; D possibly corresponds to TRBD1 (6 bases). This CDR3 comprises 16 residues. Germline assignment: CDR1 GTSNPN and CDR2 SVGIG (reference sequence). The V end was cut by 2 bases, the J end by 3 bases, with 19 bases between. This chain's CDR3 is CAWSRRWGHGDTEAFF. As DNA, the CDR3 is TGTGCCTGGAGTCGTAGGTGGGGACATGGGGACACTGAAGCTTTCTTT. Full variable domain (outside the CDR3, taken from reference TRBV30 and TRBJ1-1): SQTIHQWPATLVQPVGSPLSLECTVEGTSNPNLYWYRQAAGRGLQLLFYSVGIGQISSEVPQNLSASRPQDRQFILSSKKLLLSDSGFYLCAWSRRWGHGDTEAFFGQGTRLTVV.

The J gene is TRBJ1-1, the V gene TRBV18; D ambiguous. The CDR3 length is 14 residues. The V and J ends lost 1 base and 5 bases respectively, with 11 bases between them. Per the germline V gene, CDR1 is KGHSH and CDR2 is LQKENI. The CDR3 DNA reads TGTGCCAGCTCACCACGGGCCGATGGGACTGAAGCTTTCTTT. Amino acids: CASSPRADGTEAFF.

The rearrangement uses TRBV27 and TRBJ1-2; 8 bases map to TRBD1. V lost 4 bases, J lost 2 bases, and 0 bases stayed unmatched. The CDR3 length is 13 residues. Per the germline V gene, CDR1 is MNHEY and CDR2 is SMNVEV (reference sequence). CDR3 protein: CASSYRGNYGYTF. The CDR3 nucleotides read TGTGCCAGCAGTTACAGGGGGAACTATGGCTACACCTTC.

The chain uses TRBV5-4 and TRBJ1-1; D is unclear. The ends were cut back, 2 bases at V and 5 bases at J, with 16 bases in the middle. This CDR3 is built from 15 residues. From germline, CDR1 is SGHNT and CDR2 YYREEE (reference sequence). CDR3 DNA: TGTGCCAGCAGCTTATCCCAGGACTTGGGGACTGAAGCTTTCTTT. Protein sequence: CASSLSQDLGTEAFF.